One sample yielded the 3 T cell receptor beta chains listed below, sequenced in a study of T cell responses to AZD1222 COVID-19 vaccine. Here immunoSEQ multiplex PCR was the method, and the copy in TCRdb shows in-frame clones only, minus some. The profile shows more than 60,000 clones, approximately 83% of them singletons. The material was peripheral blood, obtained 28 days after the second AZD1222 dose. Receptor source: an adult who received the AZD1222 COVID-19 vaccine.

A few counts support this clone. This chain links TRBV12-3 or TRBV12-4 with TRBJ2-7; D remains unclear. This CDR3 has 12 residues. The V end lost 6 bases, the J end lost 7 bases, and 13 bases lay between the germline ends. The CDR3 region has the DNA TGTGCCAGCAGCCAAGAAGGTGGGGAGCAGTACTTC. This encodes CASSQEGGEQYF.

This chain links TRBV6-1 with TRBJ1-1; no clear D. Germline values: CDR1 MNHNS, CDR2 SASEGT. This CDR3 is 13 amino acids long. V was trimmed by 2 bases and J by 1 base, leaving 5 bases between them. The CDR3 DNA sequence: TGTGCCAGCAGTGAACTCCGGAACACTGAAGCTTTCTTT. Translated: CASSELRNTEAFF.

This clone was recorded once. The chain recombines TRBV14 with TRBJ1-3; 8 positions match TRBD1. Germline V CDR1 and CDR2: SGHDN, FVKESK. The CDR3 is 20 residues long. The V and J ends lost 4 bases and 0 bases, in that order; junction bases with no gene match: 17. Here the CDR3 reads CASSPDPTGAANRSGNTIYF. The CDR3 nucleotides read TGTGCCAGCAGCCCCGACCCGACAGGGGCAGCTAACCGCTCTGGAAACACCATATATTTT.